This TCR beta chain was observed in a study of blood T cells in healthy people across ages. Sample-barcoded 5' priming and a J-beta primer mix drove a second PCR of 7 to 11 cycles. TCRdb independently ran MiXCR on the 5' RACE reads; one entry per CDR3 protein. The sample records around 800,000 distinct CDR3 sequences, approximately 55% being singletons. Germline CDR1 is SGHTA and CDR2 is FQGTGA. This CDR3 comprises 15 residues. Trimming took off 0 bases at V and 3 bases at J, with 11 bases between the two ends. Each donor gave roughly 10 milliliters of peripheral blood. The receptor was derived from an elderly man in good health. The sample consisted of blood. This chain connects TRBV7-3 to TRBJ1-2; tentatively, D is TRBD1 (5 bases). CDR3 residues: CASSLTARVDYGYTF. The CDR3 coding sequence is TGTGCCAGCAGCTTAACGGCCAGGGTTGACTATGGCTACACCTTC.